This TCR beta chain was sequenced during a study of T cells in Graves' hyperthyroidism and ophthalmopathy. Graves' hyperthyroidism was deemed stable absent ophthalmopathy progression within 18 months. Patients were aged 18 to 65, had disease duration under 2 months, and had newly diagnosed hyperthyroidism. Lactation, pregnancy, other autoimmune disease or uncontrolled infection led to exclusion of patients. RNA transcripts provided the source from which TCR beta CDR3 regions were amplified. The primer set for the first-round RT-PCR of the TCR CDR3 was HTBI. TCRdb re-called the multiplex PCR reads with MiXCR, one entry per CDR3 protein. The table has around 350,000 distinct CDR3 sequences, about a fifth seen once. Trimming took off 5 bases at V and 6 bases at J, with 16 bases between the two ends. The germline gives CDR1 MNHNS, CDR2 SASEGT. The CDR3 is 14 residues long. This clonotype was seen repeatedly, ten times or more.

Material for sequencing was blood. The sequence was obtained from a woman younger than 30 with Graves' hyperthyroidism. The rearrangement links TRBV6-1 to TRBJ2-5, with D unresolved. CDR3 nucleotides: TGTGCCAGCAGTCCCGGTGGGCTCCTAAAGACCCAGTACTTC. This translates into CASSPGGLLKTQYF.